A single sample is the source of the 17 T cell receptor beta chains below, sequenced in a study of CD8 T cells in ankylosing spondylitis. TCRdb itself ran the 5' RACE reads through MiXCR, one entry per CDR3 protein. The table includes some 250,000 distinct CDR3 sequences, under 30% detected once. Source material: blood, either unsorted or a sorted T cell fraction (not recorded which). The receptors derive from a male donor with ankylosing spondylitis or in good health (not recorded which).

The CDR3 sequence: CASRPGTGFSYEQYF. As DNA, the CDR3 is TGTGCCAGCAGACCCGGGACAGGGTTTTCCTACGAGCAGTACTTC. The rearrangement joins TRBV6-1 to TRBJ2-7; 9 nucleotides line up with TRBD1. The J segment lost 1 base and the V segment lost 6 bases, leaving 7 bases of the junction unmatched. This CDR3 has 15 amino acids. The germline V gene encodes CDR1 MNHNS and CDR2 SASEGT.

The CDR3 sequence: CASSTRGRDTEAFF. The CDR3 region has the DNA TGTGCCAGCAGTACCAGGGGGCGGGACACTGAAGCTTTCTTT. The chain recombines TRBV12-3 or TRBV12-4 with TRBJ1-1, with 8 bases identical to TRBD1. This CDR3 has 14 residues. Germline trimming cut 5 bases from V and 3 bases from J; bases unmatched to any gene: 5.

CDR3 nucleotides: TGCAGTGCTATATACACTAGCGGGGGGGCGGGCGAGCAGTACTTC. Translated, it gives CSAIYTSGGAGEQYF. This rearrangement joins TRBV20-1 to TRBJ2-7; 13 nucleotides line up with TRBD2. V dropped 4 bases and J dropped 6; count of bases not matched to a gene: 9. The V gene's germline CDR1 is DFQATT and CDR2 SNEGSKA (reference sequence). This CDR3 comprises 15 residues.

The genes are TRBV20-1 and TRBJ1-5; D is uncertain. The CDR3 covers 12 residues. In germline, CDR1 is DFQATT, CDR2 SNEGSKA (reference sequence). V was clipped by 6 bases and J by 8 bases, with 14 bases between them. The CDR3 sequence is CSARRGGEPQHF. DNA for the CDR3: TGCAGTGCCCGACGTGGCGGCGAGCCCCAGCATTTT.

This clonotype has only a few counts. This chain joins TRBV20-1 and TRBJ2-2; possible D gene TRBD1, 5 bases. V was shortened by 0 bases and J by 8 bases, with 16 bases between the two germline ends. The CDR3 contains 15 residues. The germline V gene has CDR1 DFQATT and CDR2 SNEGSKA (reference sequence). In DNA, the CDR3 is TGCAGTGCTAGAGATATGGGCAGGGCCGTTGGGGAGCTGTTTTTT. It codes for CSARDMGRAVGELFF.

There are many counts of this clonotype. The gene calls are TRBV20-1 and TRBJ2-1, with 7 bases that match TRBD2. J was trimmed by 4 bases and V by 5 bases; bases with no gene match: 8. The CDR3 length is 14 residues. Germline V lookup: CDR1 DFQATT, CDR2 SNEGSKA (reference sequence). The CDR3 protein is CSADRGVAYNEQFF. Written as DNA, the CDR3 is TGCAGTGCTGATCGGGGGGTAGCGTACAATGAGCAGTTCTTC.

The chain joins TRBV28 to TRBJ1-2; the D gene is possibly TRBD1 (6 bases). The CDR3 has 15 amino acids. Germline assignment: CDR1 MDHEN and CDR2 SYDVKM. V was trimmed by 7 bases and J by 0 bases, leaving 15 bases between them. The CDR3 region is CASTPGAGTNYGYTF. DNA of the CDR3: TGTGCCAGCACCCCGGGGGCAGGGACTAACTATGGCTACACCTTC.

This clonotype was detected only a few times. The chain uses TRBV15 and TRBJ2-5; 7 positions agree with TRBD2. V lost 0 bases and J lost 5; bases outside the gene matches: 3. This CDR3 spans 14 amino acids. The germline CDR1 and CDR2 sequences are LNHNV and YYDKDF (reference sequence). Here the CDR3 reads CATSRDQGGETQYF. The DNA of the CDR3 is TGTGCCACCAGCAGAGACCAGGGAGGGGAGACCCAGTACTTC.

This clonotype has a handful of counts. This chain joins TRBV20-1 and TRBJ2-3, with D uncertain. Deletions cut 0 bases from V and 0 bases from J, with 10 bases between. The CDR3 is 15 residues long. Germline V gives CDR1 DFQATT, CDR2 SNEGSKA (reference sequence). CDR3 sequence reads: CSARDGVGSTDTQYF. The CDR3 region has the DNA TGCAGTGCTAGAGATGGGGTTGGGAGCACAGATACGCAGTATTTT.

This clonotype has just a few counts. The chain links TRBV20-1 to TRBJ2-7, with D uncertain. The CDR3 consists of 13 residues. Germline V gene lookup returns CDR1 DFQATT and CDR2 SNEGSKA (reference sequence). The V end lost 3 bases, the J end lost 3 bases, and 12 bases lay between the germline ends. The CDR3 region is CSASSLDLYEQYF. The CDR3, as DNA: TGCAGTGCTAGCTCTCTGGATCTCTACGAGCAGTACTTC.

The sample holds many counts of this clonotype. The CDR3 region is CATSRDPGAVETQYF. The CDR3 DNA sequence: TGTGCCACCAGCAGAGATCCGGGGGCCGTCGAGACCCAGTACTTC. V usage is TRBV15 and J usage is TRBJ2-5; D tentatively fits TRBD1 or TRBD2 (6 bases each). Between the trimmed V and J ends, which lost 0 bases and 5 bases, there was a span of 13 bases. CDR1 and CDR2 (germline): LNHNV, YYDKDF (reference sequence). The CDR3 spans 15 residues.

The chain links TRBV12-3 or TRBV12-4 to TRBJ2-3; 9 bases fit TRBD2. The CDR3 length is 14 residues. V lost 6 bases, J lost 4 bases, and 5 bases stayed unmatched. Here the CDR3 DNA reads TGTGCCAGCAGGAGCGGGGGGCGAGCAGATACGCAGTATTTT. The encoded protein is CASRSGGRADTQYF.

The rearrangement links TRBV12-3 or TRBV12-4 to TRBJ2-1, with 10 bases lining up with TRBD2. This CDR3 spans 15 amino acids. J was trimmed by 8 bases and V by 5 bases; bases with no gene match: 9. In nucleotides, the CDR3 is TGTGCCAGCAGTCCTTCTCTAGCGGGGGTCTATGAGCAGTTCTTC. This gives the protein CASSPSLAGVYEQFF.

The chain joins TRBV20-1 to TRBJ2-3, with 10 positions matching TRBD2. Germline assignment: CDR1 DFQATT and CDR2 SNEGSKA (reference sequence). V shed 4 bases, J shed 2 bases, and the junction held 15 bases outside the gene matches. This CDR3 has 18 amino acids. CDR3 DNA: TGCAGTGCTAACCCTCTCGAAATAGCGGGGGGCAACACAGATACGCAGTATTTT. Residues: CSANPLEIAGGNTDTQYF.

This clonotype was seen a single time. This sequence may be a read error, since a much larger clone differs from it by one base. The chain uses TRBV10-3 and TRBJ2-7; D might be TRBD1 (5 bases). Germline V CDR1 and CDR2: ENHRY, SYGVKD. The CDR3 is 15 residues long. CDR3 bases: TGTGCCTTCAGTGGTGACATTACAGGAACCTACGAGCAGTACTTC. This encodes CAFSGDITGTYEQYF.

This chain links TRBV12-3 or TRBV12-4 with TRBJ2-3, with 8 bases identical to TRBD2. CDR3 length equals 15 residues. Germline trimming cut 8 bases from V and 7 bases from J; bases unmatched to any gene: 14. The CDR3 DNA is TGTGCCAGCTCGGAAGAGCGGGGGCTCTGGAATACGCAGTATTTT. Translation gives CASSEERGLWNTQYF.

This clonotype has at least ten counts. The chain is built from TRBV12-3 or TRBV12-4 and TRBJ2-7; TRBD1 or TRBD2 may be the D gene (5 bases each). This CDR3 comprises 13 residues. The germline V and J ends were trimmed by 6 bases and 3 bases, with 12 bases remaining between them. The CDR3 loop is CASRGTGLYEQYF. CDR3 DNA: TGTGCCAGCAGGGGGACCGGACTCTACGAGCAGTACTTC.